The rows below give T cell receptor beta chains drawn from one sample of a study of regulatory T cells in long-lasting Graves disease. In TCRdb, the multiplex PCR reads were re-called with MiXCR into one record per CDR3 protein. Here the sample spans some 420,000 distinct CDR3 sequences, approximately 23% being singletons. This specimen was peripheral blood mononuclear cells (PBMCs), taken when the disease was refractory, from a patient treated with antithyroid drugs. Receptor source: a female donor with Graves disease. The CDR3 runs from the conserved cysteine through the conserved F or W. Each record gives: CDR3 DNA, CDR3 protein, D gene, clone size, V gene, J gene. A D gene is named only where the DNA matches it firmly. Some rows have no size entry. The others give once, few or many, or a class for an expanded clone.

CDR3nt: TGTGCCAGCAACCCGTTGGTGCTCGGAGGGACCCAGTACTTC
CDR3aa: CASNPLVLGGTQYF
d_gene: NA
abundance: many
v_gene: TRBV3-1
j_gene: TRBJ2-5

CDR3nt: TGCAGCGTTGACCCACAGGGAGGAAGTACTGAAGCTTTCTTT
CDR3aa: CSVDPQGGSTEAFF
d_gene: NA
abundance: many
v_gene: TRBV29-1
j_gene: TRBJ1-1

CDR3nt: TGTGCCAGCAGTGAATTACGTTTCTATGGCTACACCTTC
CDR3aa: CASSELRFYGYTF
d_gene: NA
abundance: many
v_gene: TRBV25-1
j_gene: TRBJ1-2

CDR3nt: TGTGCCAGCAGCCCCCGGGGGCTTAGTAACTATGGCTACACCTTC
CDR3aa: CASSPRGLSNYGYTF
d_gene: NA
abundance: many
v_gene: TRBV28
j_gene: TRBJ1-2

CDR3nt: TGTGCCAGCAACACGGGGGGGGAGACCCAGTACTTC
CDR3aa: CASNTGGETQYF
d_gene: TRBD2
abundance: many
v_gene: TRBV7-9
j_gene: TRBJ2-5

CDR3nt: TGTGCCAGTAAGGGGGGACAGCCCCAGCATTTT
CDR3aa: CASKGGQPQHF
d_gene: NA
abundance: NA
v_gene: TRBV19
j_gene: TRBJ1-5

CDR3nt: TGTGCCAGCAGCGCTGACAGGGTGGGGGGCTACACCTTC
CDR3aa: CASSADRVGGYTF
d_gene: TRBD1
abundance: many
v_gene: TRBV6-1
j_gene: TRBJ1-2

CDR3nt: TGTGCCAGCAGCTTGTTCCGAACCTCTAGCAATCAGCCCCAGCATTTT
CDR3aa: CASSLFRTSSNQPQHF
d_gene: NA
abundance: few
v_gene: TRBV5-6
j_gene: TRBJ1-5

CDR3nt: TGTGCCAGTAGTATTTTGTGGACCGGGATGTCAAATTCACCCCTCCACTTT
CDR3aa: CASSILWTGMSNSPLHF
d_gene: NA
abundance: many
v_gene: TRBV19
j_gene: TRBJ1-6

CDR3nt: TGCAGTGCGAGAAGAGGGGGTCCCCAAGAGACCCAGTACTTC
CDR3aa: CSARRGGPQETQYF
d_gene: NA
abundance: many
v_gene: TRBV20-1
j_gene: TRBJ2-5

CDR3nt: TGTGCCAGTAGTGCCAGCCGGTTAGCGGGAGGGCATACGGCCGGGGAGCTGTTTTTT
CDR3aa: CASSASRLAGGHTAGELFF
d_gene: TRBD2
abundance: few
v_gene: TRBV19
j_gene: TRBJ2-2

CDR3nt: TGTGCCAGCAGCCCACTAGCCAGCCCTCAGTTCTTC
CDR3aa: CASSPLASPQFF
d_gene: NA
abundance: NA
v_gene: TRBV7-2
j_gene: TRBJ2-1

CDR3nt: TGTGCCAGCAGCGGGACTAGCGGGAGTGAGGACATTCAGTACTTC
CDR3aa: CASSGTSGSEDIQYF
d_gene: TRBD2
abundance: NA
v_gene: TRBV6-1
j_gene: TRBJ2-4

CDR3nt: TGTGCCAGCAGCTTGAGAAGGGACCCACCAGGGGATGAGCAGTTCTTC
CDR3aa: CASSLRRDPPGDEQFF
d_gene: NA
abundance: NA
v_gene: TRBV11-2
j_gene: TRBJ2-1

CDR3nt: TGTGCCAGCAGCGCCCGAGCTTGGGGGACAGGAGGGGACACTGAAGCTTTCTTT
CDR3aa: CASSARAWGTGGDTEAFF
d_gene: TRBD1
abundance: many
v_gene: TRBV11-3
j_gene: TRBJ1-1

CDR3nt: TGTGCCAGCAGCGACTCGGGGGGCGGAGATACGCAGTATTTT
CDR3aa: CASSDSGGGDTQYF
d_gene: NA
abundance: few
v_gene: TRBV28
j_gene: TRBJ2-3

CDR3nt: TGTGCCGTGACGACAGCGCTCTATGGCTACACCTTC
CDR3aa: CAVTTALYGYTF
d_gene: NA
abundance: many
v_gene: TRBV6-2/TRBV6-3
j_gene: TRBJ1-2

CDR3nt: TGTGCCAGCAGTTTAAATGGGGCAGGGATGAATTCACCCCTCCACTTT
CDR3aa: CASSLNGAGMNSPLHF
d_gene: NA
abundance: NA
v_gene: TRBV27
j_gene: TRBJ1-6

CDR3nt: TGTGCCAGCAGTTGGGTTACAGGAGGGCCCGGGGAGCTGTTTTTT
CDR3aa: CASSWVTGGPGELFF
d_gene: NA
abundance: NA
v_gene: TRBV12-3/TRBV12-4
j_gene: TRBJ2-2

CDR3nt: TGTGCCAGCACCCCTAGGGGGGTCCTAAAAAGAAGCTATGGCTACACCTTC
CDR3aa: CASTPRGVLKRSYGYTF
d_gene: NA
abundance: NA
v_gene: TRBV2
j_gene: TRBJ1-2

CDR3nt: TGCGCCAGCAGTGCCTCCGGGACAGTCACTGAAGCTTTCTTT
CDR3aa: CASSASGTVTEAFF
d_gene: TRBD1
abundance: many
v_gene: TRBV5-1
j_gene: TRBJ1-1

CDR3nt: TGTGCCAGCAGTTATTTAGGGTTTGGCTCACCCCTCCACTTT
CDR3aa: CASSYLGFGSPLHF
d_gene: NA
abundance: NA
v_gene: TRBV6-9
j_gene: TRBJ1-6

CDR3nt: TGTGCCAGCAGCTTACAGGGTAGCGGGGGACAAGAGACCCAGTACTTC
CDR3aa: CASSLQGSGGQETQYF
d_gene: TRBD2
abundance: many
v_gene: TRBV6-1
j_gene: TRBJ2-5

CDR3nt: TGTGCCAGCAGCCGGGACAGGTGGTTTGGCAAAAACATTCAGTACTTC
CDR3aa: CASSRDRWFGKNIQYF
d_gene: TRBD1
abundance: few
v_gene: TRBV12-3/TRBV12-4
j_gene: TRBJ2-4

CDR3nt: TGTGCCAGCAGTTCCCTCCGGACTAACTACTACGAGCAGTACTTC
CDR3aa: CASSSLRTNYYEQYF
d_gene: NA
abundance: NA
v_gene: TRBV6-5
j_gene: TRBJ2-7

CDR3nt: TGTGCCAGCAGTTACAGGACGACGGAGACCCAGTACTTC
CDR3aa: CASSYRTTETQYF
d_gene: NA
abundance: many
v_gene: TRBV6-2/TRBV6-3
j_gene: TRBJ2-5

CDR3nt: TGTGCCAGCAGTTTGTCCGGGATCTCTGGGGCCAACGTCCTGACTTTC
CDR3aa: CASSLSGISGANVLTF
d_gene: NA
abundance: NA
v_gene: TRBV12-3/TRBV12-4
j_gene: TRBJ2-6

CDR3nt: TGTGCCAGCAGCCAAGAATCGGGGACTAGCGGGGGGGCCCAGTACTTC
CDR3aa: CASSQESGTSGGAQYF
d_gene: TRBD2
abundance: NA
v_gene: TRBV3-1
j_gene: TRBJ2-5

CDR3nt: TGTGCCAGCAGCTTTCCCCATACCGATACGCAGTATTTT
CDR3aa: CASSFPHTDTQYF
d_gene: NA
abundance: NA
v_gene: TRBV7-2
j_gene: TRBJ2-3

CDR3nt: TGCAGTGCTACCTTGCTAAGGAACAGGGGTGAAGCTTTCTTT
CDR3aa: CSATLLRNRGEAFF
d_gene: TRBD1
abundance: NA
v_gene: TRBV20-1
j_gene: TRBJ1-1

CDR3nt: TGTGCCAGCAGGAGAACCGGGACATTCCTCTCTGGAAACACCATATATTTT
CDR3aa: CASRRTGTFLSGNTIYF
d_gene: NA
abundance: many
v_gene: TRBV12-3/TRBV12-4
j_gene: TRBJ1-3

CDR3nt: TGTGCCAGCAGTTCCACAGGGGAGCAGGAGACCCAGTACTTC
CDR3aa: CASSSTGEQETQYF
d_gene: TRBD1
abundance: many
v_gene: TRBV28
j_gene: TRBJ2-5

CDR3nt: TGTGCCAGCAGCTTAGGATTGTCCCCGCCTGAAGCTTTCTTT
CDR3aa: CASSLGLSPPEAFF
d_gene: NA
abundance: NA
v_gene: TRBV11-3
j_gene: TRBJ1-1

CDR3nt: TGTGCCAGCAGTTGGTACAGACCCAATAATAATTCACCCCTCCACTTT
CDR3aa: CASSWYRPNNNSPLHF
d_gene: NA
abundance: many
v_gene: TRBV28
j_gene: TRBJ1-6

CDR3nt: TGTGCCAGCAGCTTAGGATCAGGGAGCGCGTACTTC
CDR3aa: CASSLGSGSAYF
d_gene: NA
abundance: few
v_gene: TRBV7-9
j_gene: TRBJ2-7

CDR3nt: TGTGCCAGCAGTGCGGACAGCGACACCTACGAGCAGTACTTC
CDR3aa: CASSADSDTYEQYF
d_gene: NA
abundance: many
v_gene: TRBV6-1
j_gene: TRBJ2-7

CDR3nt: TGTGCCAGCACGAGAACTGACTCCTATGGCTACACCTTC
CDR3aa: CASTRTDSYGYTF
d_gene: NA
abundance: many
v_gene: TRBV6-1
j_gene: TRBJ1-2

CDR3nt: TGTGCCAGTAGTATTCGGGGCGTCCCCCACGAGCAGTACTTC
CDR3aa: CASSIRGVPHEQYF
d_gene: NA
abundance: NA
v_gene: TRBV19
j_gene: TRBJ2-7

CDR3nt: TGTGCCAGCAGTTTGAGTTTGGAGGGTCTGGAGACCCAGTACTTC
CDR3aa: CASSLSLEGLETQYF
d_gene: NA
abundance: many
v_gene: TRBV12-3/TRBV12-4
j_gene: TRBJ2-5

CDR3nt: TGTGCCTGGAGTGTACCTGGACGTGGATATAATTCACCCCTCCACTTT
CDR3aa: CAWSVPGRGYNSPLHF
d_gene: NA
abundance: few
v_gene: TRBV30
j_gene: TRBJ1-6

CDR3nt: TGTGCTAGTGGTTATGGACTAGCGGGGGCTACCTACAATGAGCAGTTCTTC
CDR3aa: CASGYGLAGATYNEQFF
d_gene: TRBD2
abundance: NA
v_gene: TRBV12-5
j_gene: TRBJ2-1

CDR3nt: TGCAGTGCTAGAGATAGCGGCGAGCAGTACTTC
CDR3aa: CSARDSGEQYF
d_gene: NA
abundance: few
v_gene: TRBV20-1
j_gene: TRBJ2-7

CDR3nt: TGTGCCAGCAGAGCCGGGACAGGGTACACGAACACTGAAGCTTTCTTT
CDR3aa: CASRAGTGYTNTEAFF
d_gene: TRBD1
abundance: many
v_gene: TRBV6-1
j_gene: TRBJ1-1

CDR3nt: TGTGCCAGCAGCCCTTGGGACTTCTCGGACAGGCGCCAGCAGTACTTC
CDR3aa: CASSPWDFSDRRQQYF
d_gene: NA
abundance: many
v_gene: TRBV28
j_gene: TRBJ2-7

CDR3nt: TGCGCCAGCAGCCAAGGACAGGGGGCAATTCGTGGCTACACCTTC
CDR3aa: CASSQGQGAIRGYTF
d_gene: TRBD1
abundance: few
v_gene: TRBV4-1
j_gene: TRBJ1-2

CDR3nt: TGCAGCGTTGTAATTGGGACAGTGAATTCACCCCTCCACTTT
CDR3aa: CSVVIGTVNSPLHF
d_gene: TRBD1
abundance: few
v_gene: TRBV29-1
j_gene: TRBJ1-6

CDR3nt: TGTGCCAGCAGCCCGATGTTGACCGAACGGACAGTCCAAGAGACCCAGTACTTC
CDR3aa: CASSPMLTERTVQETQYF
d_gene: NA
abundance: many
v_gene: TRBV7-9
j_gene: TRBJ2-5

CDR3nt: TGTGCCAGCAGCTACCGGACAGGGGCAGATACGCAGTATTTT
CDR3aa: CASSYRTGADTQYF
d_gene: TRBD1
abundance: NA
v_gene: TRBV7-6
j_gene: TRBJ2-3

CDR3nt: TGCAGTGCTACCGAGCAGGGGACCACCGGGGAGCTGTTTTTT
CDR3aa: CSATEQGTTGELFF
d_gene: NA
abundance: NA
v_gene: TRBV20-1
j_gene: TRBJ2-2

CDR3nt: TGTGCCAGCAGCCCCCGTCTAGCCAAAAACATTCAGTACTTC
CDR3aa: CASSPRLAKNIQYF
d_gene: NA
abundance: NA
v_gene: TRBV3-1
j_gene: TRBJ2-4

CDR3nt: TGTGCCATCAGTGAGTCGGTCAGGGTCCCGGAGACCCAGTACTTC
CDR3aa: CAISESVRVPETQYF
d_gene: NA
abundance: NA
v_gene: TRBV10-3
j_gene: TRBJ2-5

CDR3nt: TGTGCCAGCAGCCAAGTTGTACTAGCGGGGGGCCAAGAGACCCAGTACTTC
CDR3aa: CASSQVVLAGGQETQYF
d_gene: TRBD2
abundance: NA
v_gene: TRBV3-1
j_gene: TRBJ2-5

CDR3nt: TGTGCCAGCAGTTACGACGCCCGGCAAGAGACCCAGTACTTC
CDR3aa: CASSYDARQETQYF
d_gene: NA
abundance: many
v_gene: TRBV6-2/TRBV6-3
j_gene: TRBJ2-5

CDR3nt: TGCAGTGCCACGGACGGACTTACAACTAATGAAAAACTGTTTTTT
CDR3aa: CSATDGLTTNEKLFF
d_gene: NA
abundance: many
v_gene: TRBV20-1
j_gene: TRBJ1-4